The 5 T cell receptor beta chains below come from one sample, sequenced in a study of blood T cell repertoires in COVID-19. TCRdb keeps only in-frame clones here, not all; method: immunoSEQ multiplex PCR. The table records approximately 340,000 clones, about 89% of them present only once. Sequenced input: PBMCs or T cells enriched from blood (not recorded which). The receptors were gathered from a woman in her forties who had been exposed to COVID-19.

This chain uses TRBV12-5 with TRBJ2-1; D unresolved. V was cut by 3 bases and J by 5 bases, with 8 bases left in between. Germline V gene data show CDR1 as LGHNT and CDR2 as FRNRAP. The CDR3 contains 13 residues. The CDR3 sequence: CASGFTENNEQFF. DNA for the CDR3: TGTGCTAGTGGTTTCACAGAGAACAATGAGCAGTTCTTC.

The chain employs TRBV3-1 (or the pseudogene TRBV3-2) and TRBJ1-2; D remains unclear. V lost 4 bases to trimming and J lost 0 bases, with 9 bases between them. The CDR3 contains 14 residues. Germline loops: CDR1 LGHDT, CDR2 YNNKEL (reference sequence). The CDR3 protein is CASSRTEPNYGYTF. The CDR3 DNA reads TGTGCCAGCAGCCGAACGGAGCCTAACTATGGCTACACCTTC.

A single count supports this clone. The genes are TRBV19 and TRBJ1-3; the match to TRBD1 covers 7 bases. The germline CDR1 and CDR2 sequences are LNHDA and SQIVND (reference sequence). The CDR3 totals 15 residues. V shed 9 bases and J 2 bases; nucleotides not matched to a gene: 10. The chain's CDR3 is CASGNRGTTGNTIYF. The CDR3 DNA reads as TGTGCCAGCGGGAACAGGGGAACCACTGGAAACACCATATATTTT.

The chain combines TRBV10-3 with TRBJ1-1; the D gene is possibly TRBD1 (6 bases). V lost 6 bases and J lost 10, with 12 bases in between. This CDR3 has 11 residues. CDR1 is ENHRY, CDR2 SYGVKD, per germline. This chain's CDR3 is CAISNRDAAFF. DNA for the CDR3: TGTGCCATCAGCAACAGGGATGCAGCTTTCTTT.

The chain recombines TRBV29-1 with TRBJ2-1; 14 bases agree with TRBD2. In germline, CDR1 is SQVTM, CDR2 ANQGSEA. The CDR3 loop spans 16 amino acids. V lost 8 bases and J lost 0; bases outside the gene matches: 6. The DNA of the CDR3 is TGCAGCACTCGACTAGCGGGAGGGAGCTCCTACAATGAGCAGTTCTTC. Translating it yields CSTRLAGGSSYNEQFF.